A selection of T cell receptor beta chains follows, all from one sample in a study of cytomegalovirus exposure and HLA in healthy donors. TCRdb keeps only in-frame clones here, not all; method: immunoSEQ multiplex PCR. The data show around 150,000 clones, roughly nine tenths seen once. The sequencing sample was made of PBMCs. The receptors shown here come from a young woman in good health and CMV-seropositive. Each CDR3 is given with its conserved first and last residue. D genes are given only for firm matches. A clone size is listed for some rows: how often the clone was seen (once, few, many), or a class if it is expanded.

TRBJ1-6,TRBD1,TRBV6-4,16,NA,TGTGCCAGCAGACACAGGGGGAGCTCCTATAATTCACCCCTCCACTTT,CASRHRGSSYNSPLHF
TRBJ2-7,NA,TRBV7-2,14,NA,TGTGCCAGCAGCTTCCAGGGGTTCATATACGAGCAGTACTTC,CASSFQGFIYEQYF
TRBJ2-5,NA,TRBV4-1,16,NA,TGCGCCAGCAGCCAATTCGGGACATCCACGAGGGAGACCCAGTACTTC,CASSQFGTSTRETQYF
TRBJ2-3,TRBD2,TRBV5-3,19,NA,TGTGCCAGAAGCTTCCTCGGAGGGACTAGCGGGAAGTGCACAGATACGCAGTATTTT,CARSFLGGTSGKCTDTQYF
TRBJ1-1,TRBD1,TRBV29-1,14,NA,TGCAGCGTTGAGGGGACAGGGGGGGACACTGAAGCTTTCTTT,CSVEGTGGDTEAFF
TRBJ2-7,NA,TRBV29-1,13,NA,TGCAGCGTTGGGCGGGGTCTCTCCTACGAGCAGTACTTC,CSVGRGLSYEQYF
TRBJ2-7,TRBD2,TRBV28,15,NA,TGTGCCAGCAGTTTTAGAAGCGGGAGAGTCCACGAGCAGTACTTC,CASSFRSGRVHEQYF
TRBJ2-5,TRBD2,TRBV5-8,16,NA,TGTGCCAGCAGCTTGGTTAACGGGGGGGCTGGGGAGACCCAGTACTTC,CASSLVNGGAGETQYF
TRBJ1-1,NA,TRBV19,13,once,TGTGCCAGTAGTATATTACGGGGGACTGAAGCTTTCTTT,CASSILRGTEAFF
TRBJ1-1,TRBD1,TRBV19,15,NA,TGTGCCAGTAGTACCCGAAGACAGGGTAACACTGAAGCTTTCTTT,CASSTRRQGNTEAFF
TRBJ2-2,TRBD1,TRBV2,14,NA,TGTGCCAGCAGTACAGGGGTGGGGACCGGGGAGCTGTTTTTT,CASSTGVGTGELFF
TRBJ2-3,TRBD1,TRBV28,15,NA,TGTGCCAGCAGACCAACGGGACAGGGCAGGCAGACGCAGTATTTT,CASRPTGQGRQTQYF
TRBJ1-1,TRBD1,TRBV30,15,NA,TGTGCCTGGAGGCCGGGACAGGGGGCGAACACTGAAGCTTTCTTT,CAWRPGQGANTEAFF
TRBJ1-2,TRBD1,TRBV27,15,few,TGTGCCAGCGACAGGGTAAGGTTTATTGACTATGGCTACACCTTC,CASDRVRFIDYGYTF
TRBJ1-2,TRBD1,TRBV19,15,NA,TGTGCCAGTAGCCGACTCGACAGGGAGGACTATGGCTACACCTTC,CASSRLDREDYGYTF
TRBJ2-3,TRBD1,TRBV4-1,15,NA,TGCGCCAGCAGCCATCCCGGACAGGGAGTTAATACGCAGTATTTT,CASSHPGQGVNTQYF
TRBJ2-3,NA,TRBV7-9,14,NA,TGTGCCAGCAGCGTCAGGAGGGACACAGATACGCAGTATTTT,CASSVRRDTDTQYF
TRBJ1-1,NA,TRBV2,17,NA,TGTGCCAGCAGTGAAGAGGTGGAGCGGGCCGGGGACACTGAAGCTTTCTTT,CASSEEVERAGDTEAFF
TRBJ2-7,TRBD2,TRBV15,18,NA,TGTGCCACCAGATCGACTAGCGGGACGCCACTCGGGTCCTACGAGCAGTACTTC,CATRSTSGTPLGSYEQYF
TRBJ2-1,NA,TRBV5-4,16,NA,TGTGCCAGCAGCCCAGACTACCAAACCTCCTACAATGAGCAGTTCTTC,CASSPDYQTSYNEQFF
TRBJ2-2,TRBD2,TRBV7-3,16,NA,TGTGCCAGCAGCTCTGGACTAGCGGGTGTTACCGGGGAGCTGTTTTTT,CASSSGLAGVTGELFF
TRBJ2-5,NA,TRBV25-1,13,once,TGTGCCAGCAGTGAATATGTGGGCGAGACCCAGTACTTC,CASSEYVGETQYF
TRBJ1-2,NA,TRBV5-4,14,NA,TGTGCCAGCAGCCTGGTCAGGGAAAACTATGGCTACACCTTC,CASSLVRENYGYTF
TRBJ2-1,TRBD1,TRBV28,16,NA,TGTGCCAGCAGTATCCTAAGGGACAGGGAACACAATGAGCAGTTCTTC,CASSILRDREHNEQFF
TRBJ2-1,TRBD2,TRBV7-9,14,NA,TGTGCCAGCAGCTTAGGCGGGAGTCACAATGAGCAGTTCTTC,CASSLGGSHNEQFF
TRBJ2-7,NA,TRBV6-5,10,NA,TGTGCCAGCAGTCTAGGCGAGCAGTACTTC,CASSLGEQYF
TRBJ2-1,TRBD2,TRBV4-2,14,NA,TGTGCCAGCAGCCCTGGGACTAGCGGGTTGGAACAGTTCTTC,CASSPGTSGLEQFF
TRBJ2-5,TRBD2,TRBV29-1,13,NA,TGCAGCGTTTACGGGACTAGCAGGGAGACCCAGTACTTC,CSVYGTSRETQYF
TRBJ2-1,TRBD2,TRBV2,15,NA,TGTGCCAGCGATGGTGGGAGCGGGGGCTACAATGAGCAGTTCTTC,CASDGGSGGYNEQFF
TRBJ2-2,NA,TRBV7-9,13,NA,TGTGCCAGCAGCTTAGTCGACACCGGGGAGCTGTTTTTT,CASSLVDTGELFF
TRBJ1-2,NA,TRBV5-6,16,NA,TGTGCCAGCAGCTCGTACCCACAGGGTGGGAACTATGGCTACACCTTC,CASSSYPQGGNYGYTF
TRBJ2-5,NA,TRBV2,15,NA,TGTGCCAGCAGAAAAGGGGTCCTCAGCGAAAAACCCCAGTACTTC,CASRKGVLSEKPQYF
TRBJ1-4,TRBD1,TRBV7-2,14,NA,TGTGCCAGCAGCCTGGACAGGGGGAGTGAAAAACTGTTTTTT,CASSLDRGSEKLFF
TRBJ1-2,NA,TRBV18,14,NA,TGTGCCAGCTCATCGGGACTGGCCTATGTTGGCTACACCTTC,CASSSGLAYVGYTF
TRBJ1-1,NA,TRBV19,14,NA,TGTGCCAGTAGTATTATGGGCGGGGGGACTGAAGCTTTCTTT,CASSIMGGGTEAFF
TRBJ1-2,TRBD1,TRBV11-2,18,NA,TGTGCCAGCAGCTCTTTACAGGGGTCCCGGGACTCTAACTATGGCTACACCTTC,CASSSLQGSRDSNYGYTF
TRBJ2-2,TRBD2,TRBV6-5,16,NA,TGTGCCAGCAGTTCGACTAGCGGGGGGCACACCGGGGAGCTGTTTTTT,CASSSTSGGHTGELFF
TRBJ2-1,NA,TRBV29-1,13,NA,TGCAGCGTTGATCCTTCGGGCTACAATGAGCAGTTCTTC,CSVDPSGYNEQFF
TRBJ2-7,NA,TRBV6-1,14,NA,TGTGCCAGCACCCGCAGGCCGAACTCCTACGAGCAGTACTTC,CASTRRPNSYEQYF
TRBJ2-1,TRBD1,TRBV2,14,NA,TGTGCCAGCCCTGGAAGGACAGGGGCTGATGAGCAGTTCTTC,CASPGRTGADEQFF
TRBJ2-5,TRBD2,TRBV15,17,NA,TGTGCCACCAGCAGAGGTGCGGAAGCGGGGGGGCTTAAGACCCAGTACTTC,CATSRGAEAGGLKTQYF
TRBJ1-5,NA,TRBV28,16,NA,TGTGCCAGCAGTTTATGGGAGGGAGGGGCCAATCAGCCCCAGCATTTT,CASSLWEGGANQPQHF
TRBJ1-1,NA,TRBV11-2,16,NA,TGTGCCAGCAGCTCCCTGTTCGGGGGCGGGGGCACTGAAGCTTTCTTT,CASSSLFGGGGTEAFF
TRBJ1-3,NA,TRBV30,13,NA,TGTGCCTGGACCGTGGGGGGTCGAAACACCATATATTTT,CAWTVGGRNTIYF
TRBJ1-1,NA,TRBV15,13,NA,TGTGCCACCAGCCGGAGAGCCAACACTGAAGCTTTCTTT,CATSRRANTEAFF
TRBJ1-5,TRBD1,TRBV28,16,NA,TGTGCCAGCATAACACGGACAGGCGGGACGTATCAGCCCCAGCATTTT,CASITRTGGTYQPQHF
TRBJ2-7,NA,TRBV4-3,18,NA,TGCGCCAGCAGCCAAGCCCTCTCCTCGGGGTCCAGCTCCTACGAGCAGTACTTC,CASSQALSSGSSSYEQYF
TRBJ1-1,TRBD1,TRBV29-1,12,NA,TGCAGCGTCGAGGACAGGGGAACTGAAGCTTTCTTT,CSVEDRGTEAFF
TRBJ1-5,NA,TRBV2,17,NA,TGTGCCAGCAGCGAGTTGGGCCAATCGGGGAGCAATCAGCCCCAGCATTTT,CASSELGQSGSNQPQHF
TRBJ2-6,TRBD1,TRBV10-3,12,NA,TGTGCCATCAGTGTAATGACAGGGCCTCTGACTTTC,CAISVMTGPLTF
TRBJ1-1,TRBD1,TRBV27,13,NA,TGTGCCAGCAGCCTTACAGGGGGCACTGAAGCTTTCTTT,CASSLTGGTEAFF
TRBJ1-4,NA,TRBV28,16,NA,TGTGCCAGCAGTACCGTTGGACAGTCGTCTAATGAAAAACTGTTTTTT,CASSTVGQSSNEKLFF
TRBJ2-7,NA,TRBV7-2,12,NA,TGTGCCAGCAGCTTATCGTCCTACGAGCAGTACTTC,CASSLSSYEQYF
TRBJ2-7,TRBD1,TRBV11-3,13,NA,TGTGCCAGCAGCTCGACAGGGGGCAGCGAGCAGTACTTC,CASSSTGGSEQYF